This T cell receptor beta chain is from a study of cytomegalovirus exposure and HLA in healthy donors. Study at large: The Caucasian-associated ancestry cluster held less than 85% of 350 to 450 genotyped donors.

The primer mix had 60 Vbeta and 13 Jbeta primers. Clones were read by immunoSEQ multiplex PCR, and TCRdb kept only the in-frame ones, dropping some. The sample has roughly 290,000 clones, 75% to 90% seen once; the top ten hold 0.3% to 0.35%. As for this clone: Its antigen is not identified.

Notes on the study in general: Researchers reported in a later analysis that common viral pathogens appeared linked to several top clusters.

This CDR3 is 17 amino acids long. Germline lookup yields CDR1 MGHDK and CDR2 SYGVNS. The V gene end was trimmed by 5 bases and the J gene end by 5 bases; junction bases not matched to a gene: 17. Sequenced sample: PBMCs. This receptor was taken from a girl aged 2 to 9 in good health and CMV-seronegative. This sequence joins TRBV25-1 and TRBJ2-5; 7 positions agree with TRBD2. The CDR3 DNA reads TGTGCCAGCAGTTTGGTGTCTCCATGGGGGGGAGGGGAGACCCAGTACTTC. It is translated as CASSLVSPWGGGETQYF.